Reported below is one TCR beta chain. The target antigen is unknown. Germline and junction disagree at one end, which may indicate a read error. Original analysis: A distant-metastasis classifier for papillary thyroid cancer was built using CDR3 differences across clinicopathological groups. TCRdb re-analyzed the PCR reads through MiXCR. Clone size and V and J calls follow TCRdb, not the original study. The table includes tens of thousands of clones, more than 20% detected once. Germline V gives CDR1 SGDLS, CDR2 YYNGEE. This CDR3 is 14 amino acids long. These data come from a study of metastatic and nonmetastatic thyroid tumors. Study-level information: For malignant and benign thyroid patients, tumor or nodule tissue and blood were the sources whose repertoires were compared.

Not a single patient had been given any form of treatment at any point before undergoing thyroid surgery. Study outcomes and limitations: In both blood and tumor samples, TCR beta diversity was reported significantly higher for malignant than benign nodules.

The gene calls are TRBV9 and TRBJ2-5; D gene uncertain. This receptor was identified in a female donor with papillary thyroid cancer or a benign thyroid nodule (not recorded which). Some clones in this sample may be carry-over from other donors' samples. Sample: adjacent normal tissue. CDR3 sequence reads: CASSVWQDAETQYF. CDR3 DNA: TGTGCCAGCAGCGTGTGGCAGGACGCAGAGACACAGTACTTC.